This TCR beta chain was captured in a study of CD8+ T cells in alopecia areata. V was trimmed by 6 bases and J by 4 bases, leaving 7 bases between them. There are 13 residues in the CDR3. Germline V gene sequence: CDR1 MDHEN, CDR2 SYDVKM. Treatment of the sample: oral pan-JAK inhibitor, 5-10 mg twice daily. Both CD4+ and CD8+ T cells were separated by sorting PBMCs. cDNA reverse transcribed from extracted RNA served as the sequencing template. The assay was immunoSEQ multiplex PCR, and TCRdb's table has in-frame clones only and misses some. The sample yields more than 200,000 clones, approximately 72% seen once.

Here the sequenced sample was CD4+ T cells sorted from blood, taken at approximately week 44, from a patient treated with tofacitinib. J is TRBJ2-6 and V is TRBV28, with D unclear. This sequence originates from a human donor with alopecia areata. In DNA form, the CDR3 reads TGTGCCAGCAGCCGATCGGGGGCCAACGTCCTGACTTTC. Protein: CASSRSGANVLTF.